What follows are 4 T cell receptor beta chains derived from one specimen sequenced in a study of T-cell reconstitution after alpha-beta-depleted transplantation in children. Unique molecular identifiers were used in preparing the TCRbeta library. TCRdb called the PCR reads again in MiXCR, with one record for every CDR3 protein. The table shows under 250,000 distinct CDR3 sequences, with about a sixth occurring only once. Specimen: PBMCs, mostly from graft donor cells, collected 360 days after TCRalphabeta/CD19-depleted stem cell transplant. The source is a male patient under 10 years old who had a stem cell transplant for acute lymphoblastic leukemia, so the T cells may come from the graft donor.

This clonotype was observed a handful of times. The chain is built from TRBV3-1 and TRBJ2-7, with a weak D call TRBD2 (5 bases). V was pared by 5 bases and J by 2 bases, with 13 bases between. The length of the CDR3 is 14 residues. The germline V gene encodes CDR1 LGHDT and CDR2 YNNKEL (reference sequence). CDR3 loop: CASSSRRAPYEQYF. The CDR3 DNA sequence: TGTGCCAGCAGCTCACGGCGGGCGCCCTACGAGCAGTACTTC.

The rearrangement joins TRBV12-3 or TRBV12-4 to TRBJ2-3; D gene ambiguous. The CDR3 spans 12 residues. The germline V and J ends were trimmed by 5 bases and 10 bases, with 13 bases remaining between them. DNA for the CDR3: TGTGCCAGCAGTCCCCCGGGTACTTCGCAGTATTTT. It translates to CASSPPGTSQYF.

This chain's CDR3 is CATSRDGRAATDTQYF. The DNA of the CDR3 is TGTGCCACCAGCAGAGATGGCCGGGCAGCTACAGATACGCAGTATTTT. The chain carries TRBV15 and TRBJ2-3; D remains unclear. Trimming stripped 0 bases from V and 3 bases from J, with 13 bases between. The CDR3 length is 16 residues. Germline CDR1 LNHNV, CDR2 YYDKDF (reference sequence).

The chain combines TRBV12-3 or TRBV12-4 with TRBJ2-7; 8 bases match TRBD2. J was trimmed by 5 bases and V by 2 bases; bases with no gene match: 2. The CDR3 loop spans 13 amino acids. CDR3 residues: CASSLLLADEQYF. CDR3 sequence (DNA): TGTGCCAGCAGTTTATTACTAGCGGACGAGCAGTACTTC.